The rows below give T cell receptor beta chains drawn from one sample of a study of shared clonotypes between healthy human individuals. Method: immunoSEQ multiplex PCR; TCRdb's copy keeps in-frame clones and lacks some. The sample records around 1,900,000 clones, around 93% being singletons. The sequencing sample was made of naive CD8+ T cells from PBMCs. All receptors come from a young man in good health. Some clones in this sample may be carry-over from other donors' samples. The CDR3 runs from the conserved cysteine through the conserved F or W. Each record gives: V gene, J gene, CDR3 protein.

>TRBV14|TRBJ1-1
CASSRLRAGREGTEAFF
>TRBV6-5|TRBJ1-1
CASSYSTRLEAFF
>TRBV7-9|TRBJ1-2
CASSLEPHITVF
>TRBV11-2|TRBJ1-2
CASSPFAGQGLDYGYTF
>TRBV7-8|TRBJ1-1
CASSLANREYTEAFF
>TRBV28|TRBJ1-3
CASSPKTGYSGNTIYF
>TRBV27|TRBJ2-3
CASSLSKRRTDTQYF
>TRBV27|TRBJ1-4
CASSFAPGGNEKLFF
>TRBV5-1|TRBJ2-3
CASSLTPSGKDTQYF
>TRBV10-1|TRBJ1-1
CASSESIAREPTTEAFF
>TRBV4-2|TRBJ2-2
CASSQDYIATGELFF
>TRBV10-3|TRBJ2-5
CAISVTQGRKETQYF
>TRBV10-3|TRBJ2-3
CAIRAGTSGRHTDTQYF
>TRBV4-2|TRBJ2-7
CASSPPNDDEQYF
>TRBV5-1|TRBJ1-2
CASSWGVQTGGSYGYTF
>TRBV30|TRBJ2-3
CAWSVGQSTDTQYF
>TRBV27|TRBJ2-2
CASSFPNTGELFF
>TRBV2|TRBJ2-7
CASSEYLSSYEQYF
>TRBV19|TRBJ1-5
CASSTTVTNQPQHF
>TRBV9|TRBJ2-1
CASSSTSGSSYNEQFF
>TRBV14|TRBJ2-7
CASRETGVGYEQYF
>TRBV4-1|TRBJ2-1
CASSQTPGGNEQFF
>TRBV14|TRBJ2-1
CASSQGPYNEQFF
>TRBV7-2|TRBJ2-3
CASSFPLSNGDTQYF
>TRBV4-3|TRBJ2-1
CASSQGMGGYNEQFF
>TRBV6-1|TRBJ2-5
CASTTGVRETQYF
>TRBV27|TRBJ2-7
CASTTQGPGGGEQYF
>TRBV28|TRBJ2-5
CASSPSLETQYF
>TRBV28|TRBJ2-1
CASSFWAGDFSGNEQFF
>TRBV28|TRBJ1-3
CASNPGFSGNTIYF
>TRBV7-9|TRBJ2-3
CASSSSTDTQYF
>TRBV27|TRBJ2-7
CASSTGTSASEQYF
>TRBV15|TRBJ2-3
CATSRDDADTQYF
>TRBV9|TRBJ2-7
CASSAGFGEQYF
>TRBV9|TRBJ2-6
CASSFSRGGPGANVLTF
>TRBV7-8|TRBJ2-7
CASSVGGPYEQYF
>TRBV7-2|TRBJ2-7
CASSLLLAGSTQHF
>TRBV10-3|TRBJ1-5
CAISAGTPSNQPQHF
>TRBV14|TRBJ2-7
CASSQFRWIEQYF
>TRBV11-2|TRBJ1-2
CASSSGHHGYTF
>TRBV1|TRBJ1-1
CTSSRIPMNTEAFF
>TRBV19|TRBJ1-1
CASSPTGYEAFF
>TRBV4-1|TRBJ2-7
CASSQGILPRLIYEQYF
>TRBV10-1|TRBJ2-3
CASSDPGGTDTQYF
>TRBV9|TRBJ2-2
CASSSALGRANTGELFF
>TRBV25-1|TRBJ1-1
CASSDFPGTGGNTEAFF
>TRBV7-2|TRBJ2-5
CASSSRAGDQETQYF
>TRBV11-2|TRBJ2-1
CASSLGGLAGNEQFF
>TRBV5-1|TRBJ2-7
CASSGGPQGSTYEQYF
>TRBV4-3|TRBJ2-2
CASSQDFRDRELTGELFF